The present T cell receptor beta chain was sequenced within a study of blood T cell repertoires in COVID-19. Clones were read by immunoSEQ multiplex PCR, and TCRdb kept only the in-frame ones, dropping some. The sample consists of 95,000 or so clones, 84% of them appearing once. Germline trimming cut 3 bases from V and 4 bases from J; bases unmatched to any gene: 11. This CDR3 region has 16 residues. The V gene's germline CDR1 is SGHRS and CDR2 YFSETQ. This chain connects TRBV5-1 to TRBJ2-7; 9 nucleotides match TRBD1. The sample was peripheral blood. The receptor comes from a human donor in a cohort sampled during active COVID-19. Here the CDR3 reads CASSSQGALGSYEQYF. CDR3 bases: TGCGCCAGCAGCTCACAGGGGGCGCTGGGTTCATACGAGCAGTACTTC.